The 25 T cell receptor beta chains listed next were all sequenced from one sample in a study of blood T cell repertoires in COVID-19. Clones were sequenced by immunoSEQ multiplex PCR, and TCRdb holds only the in-frame ones, with some missing. The sample carries over 85,000 clones, around 86% recorded once. The sample was peripheral blood. The receptor set was obtained from a man in his 60s with acute or convalescent COVID-19.

The chain links TRBV27 to TRBJ2-5, with D maybe TRBD2 (6 bases). Germline values: CDR1 MNHEY, CDR2 SMNVEV (reference sequence). V was shortened by 1 base and J by 4 bases, with 7 bases between the two germline ends. This CDR3 is 13 amino acids long. CDR3 nucleotide sequence: TGTGCCAGCAGTTTATGGCGGGGAGAGACCCAGTACTTC. It encodes CASSLWRGETQYF.

The chain recombines TRBV4-2 with TRBJ1-1, with D possibly matching TRBD1 (6 bases). Germline V lookup: CDR1 LGHNA, CDR2 YNFKEQ. The CDR3 extends over 16 amino acids. V lost 0 bases to trimming and J lost 4 bases, with 15 bases between them. CDR3 sequence (DNA): TGTGCCAGCAGCCAAGATTTTGGGGGCGAGGGCACTGAAGCTTTCTTT. Its translation: CASSQDFGGEGTEAFF.

The V call is TRBV29-1, the J call TRBJ2-5; 11 nucleotides align to TRBD1. With V trimmed by 7 bases and J by 4 bases, 8 bases remained unmatched. This CDR3 is built from 14 residues. The germline CDR1 and CDR2 sequences are SQVTM and ANQGSEA. This CDR3 is CSGTGGRWGETQYF. CDR3 sequence (DNA): TGCAGCGGGACAGGGGGCAGATGGGGAGAGACCCAGTACTTC.

The rearrangement joins TRBV3-1 (or the pseudogene TRBV3-2) to TRBJ2-7; the D gene is possibly TRBD1 (5 bases). The germline V gene encodes CDR1 LGHDT and CDR2 YNNKEL (reference sequence). Between the trimmed V and J ends, which lost 8 bases and 2 bases, there was a span of 16 bases. The CDR3 sequence is 14 residues long. The chain's CDR3 is CASRPREAPYEQYF. The CDR3 coding sequence is TGTGCCAGCCGACCCAGGGAAGCTCCCTACGAGCAGTACTTC.

The chain couples TRBV29-1 to TRBJ1-3; D possibly corresponds to TRBD1 (5 bases). The CDR3 is made up of 14 amino acids. From germline, CDR1 is SQVTM and CDR2 ANQGSEA. Trimming shortened V by 3 bases and J by 4 bases, and 13 bases separated the two germline ends. DNA for the CDR3: TGCAGCGTTGATACAGGCAACGCAGGAAACACCATATATTTT. Protein sequence: CSVDTGNAGNTIYF.

Details on this clone: Different DNA sequences within this sample yield the same CDR3. This chain links TRBV6-2 or TRBV6-3 with TRBJ1-1; D call uncertain. V dropped 2 bases and J dropped 4 bases, with 20 bases sitting between them. Germline V CDR1 and CDR2: MNHEY, SVGEGT. The CDR3 has 17 residues. CDR3 protein: CASSYERSASSGTEAFF. The CDR3, as DNA: TGTGCCAGCAGTTACGAACGGTCGGCCTCTTCAGGCACTGAAGCTTTCTTT.

The table lists this clone with a count of one. The chain couples TRBV5-1 to TRBJ1-4; 8 nucleotides line up with TRBD1. The germline gives CDR1 SGHRS, CDR2 YFSETQ. J gave up 12 bases and V 4 bases, and 11 bases lay outside the gene matches. The CDR3 loop spans 14 amino acids. CDR3 region: CASSAEPDRVELFF. In nucleotides, the CDR3 is TGCGCCAGCAGCGCGGAACCGGACAGGGTCGAACTGTTTTTT.

The chain is built from TRBV10-3 and TRBJ2-1; 11 positions agree with TRBD2. V lost 6 bases to trimming and J lost 7 bases; unmatched junction nucleotides: 8. The CDR3 spans 15 residues. From germline, CDR1 is ENHRY and CDR2 SYGVKD. The CDR3 coding sequence is TGTGCCATCAGCACTGGGACTAGCGGACAAAATGAGCAGTTCTTC. It yields the protein CAISTGTSGQNEQFF.

The CDR3 loop reads CASSLASVNTGELFF. In DNA, the CDR3 is TGTGCCAGCAGCTTAGCTTCGGTAAACACCGGGGAGCTGTTTTTT. J is TRBJ2-2 and V is TRBV11-2; D not certain. V was trimmed by 1 base and J by 2 bases, leaving 8 bases between them. CDR1 SGHAT and CDR2 FQNNGV come from the germline V gene. The CDR3 is 15 amino acids. The full variable domain, with the rest looked up from reference TRBV11-2 and TRBJ2-2, is EAGVAQSPRYKIIEKRQSVAFWCNPISGHATLYWYQQILGQGPKLLIQFQNNGVVDDSQLPKDRFSAERLKGVDSTLKIQPAKLEDSAVYLCASSLASVNTGELFFGEGSRLTVL.

The count of this clone is one. One end of the junction fails to match germline, which may point to a read error. The rearrangement links TRBV6-2 or TRBV6-3 to TRBJ1-2; D remains ambiguous. CDR1 and CDR2 from the germline V gene are MNHEY and SVGEGT. The CDR3 runs to 15 residues. CDR3 loop: CASSNSRADHYGYTF. Written as DNA, the CDR3 is TGTGCCAGCAGTAACTCCCGAGCGGACCACTATGGCTACACCTTC.

The rearrangement links TRBV11-2 to TRBJ2-5, with 7 bases lining up with TRBD1. V was clipped by 5 bases and J by 1 base; unmatched bases: 10. The CDR3 contains 16 residues. The germline V gene encodes CDR1 SGHAT and CDR2 FQNNGV. The CDR3 region is CASSPVSGTVQETQYF. The CDR3 coding sequence is TGTGCCAGCAGCCCAGTGTCCGGGACAGTCCAAGAGACCCAGTACTTC.

The chain couples TRBV19 to TRBJ2-3; 12 bases line up with TRBD2. The CDR3 spans 16 residues. V was pared by 4 bases and J by 6 bases, with 8 bases of the junction left unmatched. Germline V gene data show CDR1 as LNHDA and CDR2 as SQIVND (reference sequence). The chain's CDR3 is CASSTTGLAGWDTQYF. CDR3 nucleotides: TGTGCCAGTAGTACCACTGGACTAGCGGGATGGGATACGCAGTATTTT.

The V and J genes are TRBV5-1 and TRBJ2-5; the match to TRBD1 covers 8 bases. Germline CDR1 and CDR2: SGHRS and YFSETQ. The CDR3 covers 19 residues. V was clipped by 3 bases and J by 4 bases; unmatched bases: 20. CDR3 nucleotide sequence: TGCGCCAGCAGCTCTTCGGGCCTTCCAAGGGGACAGGAGGGAGAGACCCAGTACTTC. This encodes CASSSSGLPRGQEGETQYF.

The V call is TRBV12-3 or TRBV12-4, the J call TRBJ1-2; D remains ambiguous. Between the trimmed V and J ends, which lost 2 bases and 7 bases, there was a span of 11 bases. CDR3 length equals 13 residues. The CDR3 nucleotides are TGTGCCAGCAGTTTATTTTCCCGTTCTGGCTACACCTTC. Translated: CASSLFSRSGYTF.

This chain connects TRBV5-1 to TRBJ1-2; 8 nucleotides match TRBD1. This CDR3 is built from 13 residues. Germline V CDR1 and CDR2: SGHRS, YFSETQ. With 4 bases clipped from V and 8 bases from J, the junction kept 7 bases outside the gene matches. CDR3: CASSETGVSGYTF. CDR3 sequence (DNA): TGCGCCAGCAGCGAGACAGGGGTGAGCGGCTACACCTTC.

The chain has TRBV6-2 or TRBV6-3 and TRBJ1-2; 8 nucleotides align to TRBD1. The CDR3 is made up of 11 amino acids. CDR1 is MNHEY, CDR2 SVGEGT, per germline. V lost 5 bases, J lost 7 bases, and 0 bases stayed unmatched. The CDR3 region has the DNA TGTGCCAGCAGTACAGGGGGTGGCTACACCTTC. This gives the protein CASSTGGGYTF.

In its sample, this clone was seen once. V usage is TRBV11-2 and J usage is TRBJ2-5; 7 nucleotides line up with TRBD2. V shed 1 base and J 5 bases; nucleotides not matched to a gene: 4. The CDR3 consists of 14 residues. Germline V lookup: CDR1 SGHAT, CDR2 FQNNGV. The CDR3 region is CASSLGGSYETQYF. In DNA form, the CDR3 reads TGTGCCAGCAGCTTAGGCGGGAGCTATGAGACCCAGTACTTC. The entire variable domain, with the rest obtained from reference TRBV11-2 and TRBJ2-5, is as follows: EAGVAQSPRYKIIEKRQSVAFWCNPISGHATLYWYQQILGQGPKLLIQFQNNGVVDDSQLPKDRFSAERLKGVDSTLKIQPAKLEDSAVYLCASSLGGSYETQYFGPGTRLLVL.

V usage is TRBV21-1 and J usage is TRBJ2-7; the table gives TRBD1 as D, unverified against the DNA. TRBV21-1 is a listed pseudogene. CDR3 length: 14 residues. The chain's CDR3 is CASSPRQGLYEQYF. The CDR3 region has the DNA TGTGCCAGCAGCCCGCGACAGGGACTGTACGAGCAGTACTTC.

This chain connects TRBV19 to TRBJ1-2, with a weak D call TRBD1 (6 bases). The CDR3 totals 16 residues. Trimming took 5 bases from V and 3 from J, leaving 19 bases between them. CDR1 and CDR2 (germline): LNHDA, SQIVND (reference sequence). CDR3 protein: CASSPISPRGDYGYTF. The DNA for the CDR3 is TGTGCCAGTAGTCCCATTTCCCCCAGGGGCGACTATGGCTACACCTTC. The whole variable domain, filled in from reference TRBV19 and TRBJ1-2, reads DGGITQSPKYLFRKEGQNVTLSCEQNLNHDAMYWYRQDPGQGLRLIYYSQIVNDFQKGDIAEGYSVSREKKESFPLTVTSAQKNPTAFYLCASSPISPRGDYGYTFGSGTRLTVV.

V is TRBV7-2 and J is TRBJ2-2; 8 nucleotides match TRBD1. CDR1 is SGHTA and CDR2 is FQGNSA in the germline V gene. V lost 4 bases and J lost 3; bases outside the gene matches: 7. The CDR3 contains 16 residues. CDR3 sequence: CASSSAGGADTGELFF. Written as DNA, the CDR3 is TGTGCCAGCAGCTCAGCAGGGGGCGCGGACACCGGGGAGCTGTTTTTT.

CDR3 sequence (DNA): TGTGCCAGCAGTTTGGGGACAGGGAGGACCTACGAGCAGTACTTC. It specifies CASSLGTGRTYEQYF. The chain combines TRBV9 with TRBJ2-7; 9 positions match TRBD1. This CDR3 is built from 15 residues. The trim removed 5 bases at V and 2 bases at J, leaving 8 bases unmatched. Germline V gene data show CDR1 as SGDLS and CDR2 as YYNGEE.

The chain joins TRBV6-5 to TRBJ2-3; D is unresolved. Germline V gene data show CDR1 as MNHEY and CDR2 as SVGAGI. The V gene lost 7 bases and the J gene lost 2 bases, with 13 bases spanning the gap. The CDR3 is 14 residues long. CDR3 protein: CASTAGYSTDTQYF. In nucleotides, the CDR3 is TGTGCCAGCACGGCAGGCTACTCCACAGATACGCAGTATTTT.

CDR3 DNA: TGTGCCAGCACCAAAGGGGGGGGCTTTTACACAGATACGCAGTATTTT. Translating gives CASTKGGGFYTDTQYF. The chain uses TRBV5-4 and TRBJ2-3; D possibly corresponds to TRBD2 (7 bases). Germline lookup yields CDR1 SGHNT and CDR2 YYREEE (reference sequence). CDR3 size: 16 residues. V gave up 6 bases and J gave up 2 bases, with 19 bases separating them.

The J gene is TRBJ1-3, the V gene TRBV5-4; D perhaps matches TRBD1 (6 bases). Trimming shortened V by 4 bases and J by 4 bases, and 9 bases separated the two germline ends. The CDR3 runs to 13 residues. CDR1 is SGHNT and CDR2 is YYREEE in the germline V gene (reference sequence). The CDR3 DNA reads TGTGCCAGCAGCGCGACAGGAGGAAACACCATATATTTT. Protein: CASSATGGNTIYF.

This clone has more than one count but fewer than ten. The chain recombines TRBV7-2 with TRBJ1-4; 9 positions match TRBD1. This CDR3 region has 15 residues. V lost 6 bases, J lost 5 bases, and 7 bases stayed unmatched. CDR1 is SGHTA, CDR2 FQGNSA, per germline. This chain's CDR3 is CASRRPGTGNEKLFF. For the CDR3, the DNA is TGTGCCAGCAGGCGTCCCGGGACAGGGAATGAAAAACTGTTTTTT.